This T cell receptor beta chain comes out of a study of vaccination effects on CD4 cells after COVID-19. This CDR3 has 13 residues. V was pared by 4 bases and J by 2 bases, with 9 bases between. Germline values: CDR1 SGHTA, CDR2 FQGNSA. TCRdb keeps only in-frame clones here, not all; method: immunoSEQ multiplex PCR. The sample records some 41,000 clones, about 70% being singletons. ViraFEST expansion of antigen-specific CD4+ T cells with viral peptide pools preceded sequencing. Cells that had been cultured for approximately ten days were the source of isolated CD4+ T cells. Testing of the vaccine recipients showed negative nucleocapsid antibodies and no prior SARS-CoV-2 infection. Cultures had half their medium replaced with IL-2 medium on days 3 and 7. This clone was recorded only once. The antigen remains undetermined.

The sequencing here drew on CD4+ T cells from PBMCs cultured with HCoV-OC43 spike peptides, taken before COVID-19 vaccination. Stated subset: HCoV-OC43 spike overlapping peptide pool stimulation. This TCR derives from a human donor who received a COVID-19 vaccine. This sequence joins TRBV7-2 and TRBJ2-7; no clear D. CDR3 residues: CASSSHSPYEQYF. CDR3 DNA sequence: TGTGCCAGCAGCTCGCACAGCCCCTACGAGCAGTACTTC.